This T cell receptor (beta chain) was found in a study of T cells in Graves' hyperthyroidism and ophthalmopathy. This clonotype was picked up many times. From RNA transcripts, TCR beta CDR3 regions were amplified. During a first-round RT-PCR of the TCR CDR3, the HTBI primer set was used. TCRdb recomputed calls from the multiplex PCR reads with MiXCR, one row per CDR3 protein. The table lists around 600,000 distinct CDR3 sequences, about 16% of them singletons. Sequencing was carried out using blood. The receptor was derived from a woman aged 40-49 years with Graves' ophthalmopathy.

The CDR3 bases are TGTGCCAGCAGCCAAGTGGGTGCGTCAGCGGGAGCCTTCTACAATGAGCAGTTCTTC. Translating gives CASSQVGASAGAFYNEQFF. The chain has TRBV3-1 and TRBJ2-1; 8 nucleotides agree with TRBD2. V lost 1 base, J lost 3 bases, and 14 bases stayed unmatched. Germline V gives CDR1 LGHDT, CDR2 YNNKEL (reference sequence). The length of the CDR3 is 19 residues.